This record looks at one TCR beta chain sequence and its context. Its specificity is not known. This CDR3 region has 15 residues. V was pared by 2 bases and J by 3 bases, with 17 bases between. Germline lookup yields CDR1 SQVTM and CDR2 ANQGSEA. TCRdb's table, derived via immunoSEQ multiplex PCR, lists solely in-frame clones and lacks some. This sample has roughly 120,000 clones, with more than 85% found just once. The data belong to a study of T cell responses to AZD1222 COVID-19 vaccine. About the study: Recipients boosted at about 4 weeks or about 12 weeks are pooled.

Broader study findings: Reports say nearly half of spike-specific TCRs go after unmutated variant regions. Donors were mostly white British, more females; clonal diversity possibly underestimated. Repertoire sampling was restricted to post-peak T cell response timepoints.

The source was peripheral blood, collected on day 0 of AZD1222 vaccination. This TCR came from an adult in good health. The genes are TRBV29-1 and TRBJ2-7; no firm D call. The chain's CDR3 is CSVELVAEGHYEQYF. The CDR3 DNA sequence: TGCAGCGTTGAACTTGTGGCTGAAGGCCACTACGAGCAGTACTTC.